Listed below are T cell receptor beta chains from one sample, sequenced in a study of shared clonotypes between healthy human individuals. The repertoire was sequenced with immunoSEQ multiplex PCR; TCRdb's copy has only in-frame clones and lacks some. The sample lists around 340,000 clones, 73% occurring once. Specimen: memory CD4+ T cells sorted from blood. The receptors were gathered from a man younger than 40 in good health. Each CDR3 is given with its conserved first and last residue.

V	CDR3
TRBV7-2	CASSLRRGRGPDTQYF
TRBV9	CASSVVLTGQDTQYF
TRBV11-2	CASSPGTGYSGNTIYF
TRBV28	CASTYSGLEAFF
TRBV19	CASRRQAANTGELFF
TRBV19	CASRLGLAPNNEQFF
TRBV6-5	CASSSKDRVTDTQYF
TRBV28	CAHQRDLTGELFF
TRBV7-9	CASSPDRGFNEQYF
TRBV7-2	CASSLGGDTHEQYF
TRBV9	CASSVAGGRTGELFF
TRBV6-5	CASSADRGRETQYF
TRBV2	CASRTSGTTFSYEQYF
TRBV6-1	CASRPGQGAVEQYF
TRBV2	CASSVGGELFF
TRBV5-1	CASSLRNREGEQYF
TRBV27	CASRSRWGSGGNEQFF
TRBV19	CASTQGTGIGGYTF
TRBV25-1	CASSDRVLNTGELFF
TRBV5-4	CASSRDAPYNEQFF
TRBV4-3	CASSRGRDRSTDTQYF
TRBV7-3	CASSLQGGSQYEQFF
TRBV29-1	CSVRPGGGSGELFF
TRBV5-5	CASGTQGAGETQYF
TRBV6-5	CASRVALNTGELFF
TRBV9	CASSLQAGEETQYF
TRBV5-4	CASSLVSRENGDTQYF
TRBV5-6	CASSPGTGSYNEQFF
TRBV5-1	CASSFGTANTGELFF
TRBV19	CASISWRQGALGEQFF
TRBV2	CASARQSGAYEQYF
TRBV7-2	CASSSSGQVGELFF